The 18 T cell receptor beta chains reported below all come from one sample, sequenced in a study of T cell repertoires in cytomegalovirus infection. For these TCRs, the target antigens are not known. One entry per CDR3 protein, called by TCRdb with MiXCR from the reads. The sample has 750,000 to 900,000 distinct CDR3 sequences, 25% to 30% seen once. Here the sequenced sample was cultured CD8+ T cells from PBMCs, taken from culture after CMV antigen stimulation. Receptor source: a human donor in good health (CMV status not recorded). Some clones in this sample may be carry-over from other donors' samples.

In this sample, this clonotype turned up a few times. The V and J genes are TRBV10-2 and TRBJ2-1; 12 bases align to TRBD2. From germline, CDR1 is WSHSY and CDR2 SAAADI. CDR3 length: 15 residues. Trimming removed 7 bases from V and 7 bases from J; junction bases left unmatched: 8. CDR3 nucleotides: TGCGCCAGCAATGGACTAGCGGGGTCCGCGAATGAGCAGTTCTTC. The encoded protein is CASNGLAGSANEQFF.

This clonotype was counted many times. The chain joins TRBV7-2 to TRBJ1-1; TRBD1 matches at 7 bases. Germline lookup yields CDR1 SGHTA and CDR2 FQGNSA. V gave up 5 bases and J gave up 8 bases; unmatched junction bases: 5. The CDR3 spans 12 residues. CDR3 amino acids: CASSAGTEEAFF. The DNA of the CDR3 is TGTGCCAGCAGCGCCGGGACAGAAGAAGCTTTCTTT. Full variable domain (remainder filled in from reference TRBV7-2 and TRBJ1-1): GAGVSQSPSNKVTEKGKDVELRCDPISGHTALYWYRQSLGQGLEFLIYFQGNSAPDKSGLPSDRFSAERTGGSVSTLTIQRTQQEDSAVYLCASSAGTEEAFFGQGTRLTVV.

This clonotype was recorded many times. This chain connects TRBV12-3 or TRBV12-4 to TRBJ1-1; 9 bases are shared with TRBD1. After removal of 3 bases from V and 4 bases from J, the junction contained 3 bases not matched to a gene. CDR3 length: 14 residues. CDR3 residues: CASSFTGGFTEAFF. CDR3 DNA: TGTGCCAGCAGTTTTACAGGGGGCTTCACTGAAGCTTTCTTT.

The chain joins TRBV7-6 to TRBJ1-3; 11 nucleotides match TRBD1. V gave up 3 bases and J gave up 0 bases; unmatched junction bases: 16. CDR1 and CDR2 from the germline V gene are SGHVS and FNYEAQ. The CDR3 totals 21 residues. The CDR3 spells CASSFLVSGQGDYPSGNTIYF. The DNA of the CDR3 is TGTGCCAGCAGCTTCCTTGTTTCGGGACAGGGGGACTATCCCTCTGGAAACACCATATATTTT.

The table lists this clonotype with many counts. The rearrangement joins TRBV11-2 to TRBJ2-2; TRBD2 matches 10 bases. CDR3 length equals 18 residues. Trimming removed 5 bases from V and 3 bases from J; junction bases left unmatched: 12. Germline CDR1 is SGHAT and CDR2 is FQNNGV. The CDR3 region has the DNA TGTGCCAGCAGCGTCTGGGGTAGCGGGGGGCCGGACACCGGGGAGCTGTTTTTT. This encodes CASSVWGSGGPDTGELFF.

The CDR3 loop reads CASSEITANTEAFF. In DNA form, the CDR3 reads TGTGCCAGCAGTGAAATAACAGCGAACACTGAAGCTTTCTTT. The chain combines TRBV6-1 with TRBJ1-1; D gene unclear. CDR3 length: 14 residues. V gave up 2 bases and J gave up 1 base, with 8 bases separating them. Per germline, CDR1 MNHNS and CDR2 SASEGT.

The chain combines TRBV6-1 with TRBJ2-3; 10 bases match TRBD2. The germline V gene has CDR1 MNHNS and CDR2 SASEGT. The CDR3 is made up of 16 amino acids. Trimming at V came to 5 bases and at J to 4 bases, leaving 9 bases not matched to a gene. In DNA, the CDR3 is TGTGCCAGCAGTTCTGGACTAGCGGAAGTGTCAGATACGCAGTATTTT. Amino acid sequence: CASSSGLAEVSDTQYF.

This clonotype was seen many times. The V and J genes are TRBV7-9 and TRBJ1-2, with TRBD1 as a possible D gene (5 bases). Trimming pared 5 bases from V and 3 bases from J, leaving 13 bases between. The CDR3 runs 14 residues. Germline V lookup: CDR1 SEHNR, CDR2 FQNEAQ (reference sequence). The CDR3 DNA reads TGTGCCAGCAGCCGTGGAGAGGGACACTATGGCTACACCTTC. This codes for CASSRGEGHYGYTF.

This clonotype was observed many times. The chain combines TRBV7-3 with TRBJ1-1, with 8 bases identical to TRBD1. Germline CDR1 is SGHTA and CDR2 is FQGTGA. This CDR3 comprises 14 residues. After removal of 5 bases from V and 6 bases from J, the junction contained 8 bases not matched to a gene. The CDR3 spells CASSRGQGRAEAFF. CDR3 nucleotide sequence: TGTGCCAGCAGCCGTGGACAGGGTCGAGCTGAAGCTTTCTTT.

This clonotype was seen at least ten times. The rearrangement links TRBV7-6 to TRBJ2-5; D not certain. Looked up from germline, CDR1 is SGHVS and CDR2 is FNYEAQ. The V end lost 6 bases, the J end lost 4 bases, and 21 bases lay between the germline ends. This CDR3 has 16 residues. CDR3 in DNA: TGTGCCAGCAGGCCAACCGCGGCGGTTAACCGAGAGACCCAGTACTTC. It yields the protein CASRPTAAVNRETQYF.

This clonotype was seen more than once but under ten times. This sequence joins TRBV6-2 or TRBV6-3 and TRBJ2-7; 10 bases fit TRBD1. This CDR3 spans 15 amino acids. V shed 1 base, J shed 5 bases, and the junction held 5 bases outside the gene matches. Germline V CDR1 and CDR2: MNHEY, SVGEGT. CDR3 protein: CASSYFGTGVNEQYF. CDR3 DNA sequence: TGTGCCAGCAGTTACTTCGGGACAGGGGTAAACGAGCAGTACTTC.

This clonotype was detected only a few times. This rearrangement joins TRBV14 to TRBJ2-2; perhaps TRBD1 as D (6 bases). CDR1 is SGHDN, CDR2 FVKESK, per germline. Trimming shortened V by 3 bases and J by 4 bases, and 6 bases separated the two germline ends. CDR3 length equals 13 residues. The CDR3 here is CASSQGATGELFF. In nucleotides, the CDR3 is TGTGCCAGCAGCCAGGGGGCCACCGGGGAGCTGTTTTTT.

This clonotype showed up many times. This rearrangement joins TRBV27 to TRBJ1-5; a possible D gene is TRBD1 (6 bases). Germline V gene data show CDR1 as MNHEY and CDR2 as SMNVEV (reference sequence). Trimming left V 7 bases short and J 2 bases short, with 15 bases between. The CDR3 covers 15 residues. This CDR3 reads CASTPRGAGNQPQHF. The CDR3 bases are TGTGCCAGCACTCCGAGGGGGGCCGGCAATCAGCCCCAGCATTTT.

The V call is TRBV6-5, the J call TRBJ2-2; D is undetermined. CDR1 is MNHEY, CDR2 SVGAGI, per germline. This CDR3 has 14 residues. V lost 5 bases, J lost 4 bases, and 11 bases lay in between. The CDR3: CASSTDPGTGELFF. In nucleotides, the CDR3 is TGTGCCAGCAGTACCGATCCGGGCACCGGGGAGCTGTTTTTT.

This clonotype has ten or more counts. A read error may account for a junction end that differs from germline. The chain joins TRBV7-7 to TRBJ2-3, with 13 bases aligning to TRBD2. This CDR3 comprises 17 residues. In germline, CDR1 is SSHAT, CDR2 FNYEAQ (reference sequence). The CDR3 here is CASSFGLAGASERAQYF. The CDR3 bases are TGTGCTAGCAGCTTCGGACTAGCGGGGGCCTCGGAGAGGGCGCAGTATTTT.

The CDR3 DNA follows: TGTGCCAGCAGTTACGCGGACTTGAACTACGAGCAGTACTTC. It yields the protein CASSYADLNYEQYF. V is TRBV6-5 and J is TRBJ2-7; weak D call: TRBD2 (5 bases). V lost 2 bases and J 3 bases, leaving 11 bases between the germline ends. The CDR3 is made up of 14 amino acids. Looked up from germline, CDR1 is MNHEY and CDR2 is SVGAGI.

There are a few counts of this clonotype. The chain has TRBV6-5 and TRBJ1-1; 7 nucleotides agree with TRBD1. V lost 5 bases and J lost 6; bases outside the gene matches: 9. The germline gives CDR1 MNHEY, CDR2 SVGAGI. CDR3 length: 14 residues. CDR3 amino acids: CASSPGEGAPEAFF. In DNA, the CDR3 is TGTGCCAGCAGTCCCGGGGAGGGGGCCCCTGAAGCTTTCTTT.

This chain joins TRBV10-3 and TRBJ1-1; D is possibly TRBD1 (5 bases). Trimming removed 1 base from V and 2 bases from J, with 11 bases in between. Germline CDR1 is ENHRY and CDR2 is SYGVKD. The CDR3 totals 15 residues. DNA of the CDR3: TGTGCCATCAGTGAGTGGAGAGGGGACAACACTGAAGCTTTCTTT. Protein: CAISEWRGDNTEAFF.